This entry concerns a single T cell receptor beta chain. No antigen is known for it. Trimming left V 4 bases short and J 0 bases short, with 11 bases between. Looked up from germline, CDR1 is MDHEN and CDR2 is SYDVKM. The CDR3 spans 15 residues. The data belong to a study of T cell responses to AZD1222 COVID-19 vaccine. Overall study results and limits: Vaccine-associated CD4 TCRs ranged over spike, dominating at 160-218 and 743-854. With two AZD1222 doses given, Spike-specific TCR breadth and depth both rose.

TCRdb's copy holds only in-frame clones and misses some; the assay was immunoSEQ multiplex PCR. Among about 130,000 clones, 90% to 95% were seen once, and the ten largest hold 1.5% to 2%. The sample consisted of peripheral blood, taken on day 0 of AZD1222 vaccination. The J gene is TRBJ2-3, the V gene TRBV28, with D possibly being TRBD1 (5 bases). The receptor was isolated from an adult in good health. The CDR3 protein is CASSSRRTSTDTQYF. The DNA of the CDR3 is TGTGCCAGCAGTTCCCGCAGGACAAGCACAGATACGCAGTATTTT.